What follows describes a single T cell receptor (beta chain). This clonotype was recorded at least ten times. No antigen is known for it. No much larger clone is present one base from it, and per-base qualities are unavailable. Every donor in the study was a healthy Caucasian. V and J are trimmed by 8 bases and 11 bases, and the gene matches miss 11 bases of the junction. The CDR3, from cysteine to phenylalanine, totals 13 residues. Only the CDR3 portion is preserved as DNA: 39 bases, with reading frame beginning at the first base. The germline V gene specifies MDHEN as CDR1 and SYDVKM as CDR2. This specimen belongs to a study of identical twins (dated by TCRdb to between 2015 and 2016). Describing the broader study: To test whether fetal clonotypes persist, the study used deep sequencing on TCR alpha and beta repertoires from monozygotic twins, unrelated adults of various ages, and cord blood. To rule out contamination, replicate twin experiments were performed at different times with different library preparation protocols.

Paper-wide results and their limitations: Because the same donors could not be followed over many years, the conclusions depended on cross-sectional statistical analysis. Fewer insertions were carried by abundant cord blood beta clonotypes; a weaker similar trend was observed in young adult naive repertoires, while no such trend was observed in memory repertoires. In monozygotic twins, out-of-frame TCR alpha sharing was systematically underestimated by recombination models, although the models agreed with sharing between unrelated individuals. In beta out-of-frame sequences, excess twin sharing was weaker, because having fewer shared sequences lowered the signal-to-noise ratio. Invariant T cells such as MAIT and iNKT could partly confound zero-insertion analyses, although diverse VJ usage argued against such confounding for most clonotypes. Compared with coincidental sharing between unrelated individuals, out-of-frame TCR alpha sequences shared between twins showed an excess of sequences with low generation probability.

Library preparation was by 5' RACE. TCRdb shows the sequencer as Illumina HiSeq 2000. Template switching introduced a universal primer binding site; the final cDNA contained a unique molecular identifier, enabling accurate counting of TCR cDNA molecules. First-strand cDNA for TCR alpha and beta chains was synthesized from specific primers in the conserved constant-segment region. To control for contamination, every cDNA library was double barcoded, receiving both a SMART-Mk sample barcode and Illumina barcodes. TruSeq adapter sequences along with Illumina sample barcodes were introduced in two successive PCR steps. The Illumina HiSeq platform was used with custom primers to sequence TCR alpha and beta cDNA libraries. The paper's data handling went like this. Raw reads were processed with MiGEC to extract unique molecular identifiers, and MiXCR was used to determine CDR3 positions. Recombination models were inferred per individual with the repgenHMM and IGoR tools using an EM algorithm. Shared clonotype analysis was performed with the tcR package in R, normalizing sharing by the product of cloneset sizes. To study raw recombination without the effects of thymic and clonal selection, out-of-frame nonproductive sequences were analyzed. TCRdb reanalyzed the raw reads on its own, using fastp at Q25 for trimming and MiXCR for clone calling, and kept in-frame beta chains. CDR3 protein sequences are deduplicated, and each keeps its most common genes and DNA. The V and J calls shown here were made by TCRdb, not taken from the authors' results. Counted in this sample were about 1.7 million distinct CDR3 sequences; about 31% of them appeared once. About 0.3% of the sample comes from the top ten.

The chain couples TRBV28 to TRBJ2-5; 10 bases in between match TRBD2. The receptor's source is a newborn girl in good health. Sequenced sample: cord blood. The CDR3 protein sequence reads: CASDSGRRLIQYF. The DNA sequence is TGTGCCAGCGATAGCGGGAGGCGCCTGATACAGTACTTC.